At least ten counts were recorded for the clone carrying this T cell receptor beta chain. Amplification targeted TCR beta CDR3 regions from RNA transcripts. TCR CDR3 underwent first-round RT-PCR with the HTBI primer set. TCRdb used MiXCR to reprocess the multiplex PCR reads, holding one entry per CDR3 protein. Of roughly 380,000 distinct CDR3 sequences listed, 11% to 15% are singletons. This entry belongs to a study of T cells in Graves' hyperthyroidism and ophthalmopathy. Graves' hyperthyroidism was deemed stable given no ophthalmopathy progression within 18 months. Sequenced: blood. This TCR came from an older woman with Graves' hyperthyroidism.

As DNA, the CDR3 is TGTGCCAGCAGTTCAGGGCTTGGTGGGGCCAACGTCCTGACTTTC. It codes for CASSSGLGGANVLTF. V usage is TRBV28 and J usage is TRBJ2-6; a possible D gene is TRBD1 (5 bases). Between the trimmed V and J ends, which lost 4 bases and 3 bases, there was a span of 10 bases. The CDR3 is made up of 15 amino acids. The germline gives CDR1 MDHEN, CDR2 SYDVKM.